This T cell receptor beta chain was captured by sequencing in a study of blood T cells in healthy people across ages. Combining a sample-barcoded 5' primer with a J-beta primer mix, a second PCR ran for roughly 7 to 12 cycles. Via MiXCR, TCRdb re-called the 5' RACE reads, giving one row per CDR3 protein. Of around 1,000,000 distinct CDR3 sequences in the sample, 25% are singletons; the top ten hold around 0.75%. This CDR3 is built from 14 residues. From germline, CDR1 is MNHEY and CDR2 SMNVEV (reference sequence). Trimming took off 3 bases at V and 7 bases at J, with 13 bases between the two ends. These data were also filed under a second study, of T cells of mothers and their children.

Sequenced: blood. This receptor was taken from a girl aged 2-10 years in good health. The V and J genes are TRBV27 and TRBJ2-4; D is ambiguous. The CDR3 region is CASSFLESGNIQYF. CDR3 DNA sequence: TGTGCCAGCAGTTTTCTGGAGTCCGGTAACATTCAGTACTTC.